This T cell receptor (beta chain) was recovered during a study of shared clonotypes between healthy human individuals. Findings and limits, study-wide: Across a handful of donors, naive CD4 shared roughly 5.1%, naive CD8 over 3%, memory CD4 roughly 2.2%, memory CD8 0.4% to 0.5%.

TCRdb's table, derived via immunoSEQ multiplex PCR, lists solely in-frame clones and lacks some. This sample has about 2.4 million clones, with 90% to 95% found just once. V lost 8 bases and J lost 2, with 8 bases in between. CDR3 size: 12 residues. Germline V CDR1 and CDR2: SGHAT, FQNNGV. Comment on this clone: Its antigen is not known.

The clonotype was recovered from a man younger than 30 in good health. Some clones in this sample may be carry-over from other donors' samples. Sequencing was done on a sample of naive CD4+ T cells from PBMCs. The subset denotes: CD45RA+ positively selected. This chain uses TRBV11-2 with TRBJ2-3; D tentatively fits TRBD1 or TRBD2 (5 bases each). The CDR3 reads CASGGNTDTQYF. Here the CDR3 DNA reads TGTGCCAGCGGGGGAAACACAGATACGCAGTATTTT.